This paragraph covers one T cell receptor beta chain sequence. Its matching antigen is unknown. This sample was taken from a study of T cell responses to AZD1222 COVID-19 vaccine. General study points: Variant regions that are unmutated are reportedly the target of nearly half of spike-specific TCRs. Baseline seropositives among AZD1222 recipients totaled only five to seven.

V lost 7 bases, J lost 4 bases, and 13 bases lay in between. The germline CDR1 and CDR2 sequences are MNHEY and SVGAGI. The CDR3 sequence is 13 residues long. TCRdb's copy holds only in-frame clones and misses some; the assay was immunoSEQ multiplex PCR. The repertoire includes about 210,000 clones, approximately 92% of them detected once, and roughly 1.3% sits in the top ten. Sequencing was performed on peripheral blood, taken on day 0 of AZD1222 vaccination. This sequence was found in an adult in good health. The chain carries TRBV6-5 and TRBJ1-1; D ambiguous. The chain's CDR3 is CASTFGPSTEAFF. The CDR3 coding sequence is TGTGCCAGCACCTTCGGGCCATCCACTGAAGCTTTCTTT.